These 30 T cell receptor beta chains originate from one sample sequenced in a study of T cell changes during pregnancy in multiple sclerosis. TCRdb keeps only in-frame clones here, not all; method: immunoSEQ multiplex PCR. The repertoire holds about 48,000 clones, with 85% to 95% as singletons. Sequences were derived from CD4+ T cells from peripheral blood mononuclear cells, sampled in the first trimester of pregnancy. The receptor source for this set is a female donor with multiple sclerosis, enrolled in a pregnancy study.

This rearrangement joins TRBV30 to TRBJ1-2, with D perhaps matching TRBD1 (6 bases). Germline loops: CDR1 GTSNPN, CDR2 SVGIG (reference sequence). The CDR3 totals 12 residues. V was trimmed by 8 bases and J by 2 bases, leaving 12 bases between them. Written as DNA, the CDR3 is TGTGCCGCGCGGACAGACAACTATGGCTACACCTTC. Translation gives CAARTDNYGYTF.

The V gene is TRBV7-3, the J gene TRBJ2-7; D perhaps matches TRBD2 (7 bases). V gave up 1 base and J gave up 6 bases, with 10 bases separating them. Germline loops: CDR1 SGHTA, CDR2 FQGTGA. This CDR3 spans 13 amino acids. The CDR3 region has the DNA TGTGCCAGCAGCTTAAGGGAGGGGGGCGAGCAGTACTTC. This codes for CASSLREGGEQYF.

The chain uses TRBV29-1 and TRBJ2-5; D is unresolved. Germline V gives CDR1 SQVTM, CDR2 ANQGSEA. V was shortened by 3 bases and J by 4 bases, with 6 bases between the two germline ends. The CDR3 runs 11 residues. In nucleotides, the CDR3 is TGCAGCGTTGAGCCCGGAGAGACCCAGTACTTC. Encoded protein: CSVEPGETQYF.

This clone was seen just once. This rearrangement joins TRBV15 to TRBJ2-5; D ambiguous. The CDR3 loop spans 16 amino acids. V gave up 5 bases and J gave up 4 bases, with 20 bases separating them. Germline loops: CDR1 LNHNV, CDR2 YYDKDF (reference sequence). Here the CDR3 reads CATSGYSSGDGETQYF. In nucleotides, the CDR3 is TGTGCCACCAGCGGATACTCCTCGGGTGACGGAGAGACCCAGTACTTC.

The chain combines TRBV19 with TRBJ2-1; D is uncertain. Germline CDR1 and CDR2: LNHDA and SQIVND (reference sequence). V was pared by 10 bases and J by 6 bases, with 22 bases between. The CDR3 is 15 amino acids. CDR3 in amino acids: CATSLRVRGFNEQFF. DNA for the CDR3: TGTGCCACCTCCCTCCGGGTGAGAGGATTCAATGAGCAGTTCTTC.

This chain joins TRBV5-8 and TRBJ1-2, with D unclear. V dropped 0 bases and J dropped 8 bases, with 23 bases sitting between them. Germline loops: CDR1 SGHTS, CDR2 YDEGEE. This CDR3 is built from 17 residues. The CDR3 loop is CASSLELRTGLGRGYTF. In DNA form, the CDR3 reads TGTGCCAGCAGCTTGGAGTTAAGGACGGGGTTGGGGAGAGGCTACACCTTC.

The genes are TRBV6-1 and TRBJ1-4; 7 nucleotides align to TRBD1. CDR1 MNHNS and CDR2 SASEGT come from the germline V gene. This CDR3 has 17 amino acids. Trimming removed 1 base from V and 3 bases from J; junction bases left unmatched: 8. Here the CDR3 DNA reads TGTGCCAGCAGTGAAGTGTGGGGAGACAGGGCTAATGAAAAACTGTTTTTT. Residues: CASSEVWGDRANEKLFF.

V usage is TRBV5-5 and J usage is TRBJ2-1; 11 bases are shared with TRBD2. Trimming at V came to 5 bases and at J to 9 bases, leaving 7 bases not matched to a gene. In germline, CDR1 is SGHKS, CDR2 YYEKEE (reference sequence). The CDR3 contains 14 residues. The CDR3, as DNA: TGTGCCAGCAGAACTGGACTAGCGGGTGTTGAGCAGTTCTTC. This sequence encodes CASRTGLAGVEQFF.

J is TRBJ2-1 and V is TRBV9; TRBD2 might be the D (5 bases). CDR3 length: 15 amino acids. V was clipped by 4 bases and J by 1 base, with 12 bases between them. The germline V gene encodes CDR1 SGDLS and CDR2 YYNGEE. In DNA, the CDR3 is TGTGCCAGCAGCCCTCGGACTTTATCCTACAATGAGCAGTTCTTC. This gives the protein CASSPRTLSYNEQFF.

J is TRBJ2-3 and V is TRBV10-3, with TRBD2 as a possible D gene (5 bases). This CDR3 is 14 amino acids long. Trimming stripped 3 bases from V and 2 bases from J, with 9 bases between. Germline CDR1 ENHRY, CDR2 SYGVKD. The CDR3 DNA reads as TGTGCCATCAGTGACGAGGGAATCACAGATACGCAGTATTTT. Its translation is CAISDEGITDTQYF.

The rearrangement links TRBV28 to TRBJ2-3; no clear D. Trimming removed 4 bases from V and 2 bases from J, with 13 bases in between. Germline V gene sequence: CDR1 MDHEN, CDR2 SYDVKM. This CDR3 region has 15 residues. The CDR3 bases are TGTGCCAGCAGTTCAGGTAGTGGTACCACAGATACGCAGTATTTT. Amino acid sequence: CASSSGSGTTDTQYF.

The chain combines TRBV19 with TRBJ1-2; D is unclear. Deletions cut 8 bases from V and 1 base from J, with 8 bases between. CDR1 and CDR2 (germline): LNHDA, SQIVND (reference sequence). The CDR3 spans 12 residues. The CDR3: CASGLINYGYTF. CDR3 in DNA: TGTGCCAGTGGACTGATTAACTATGGCTACACCTTC.

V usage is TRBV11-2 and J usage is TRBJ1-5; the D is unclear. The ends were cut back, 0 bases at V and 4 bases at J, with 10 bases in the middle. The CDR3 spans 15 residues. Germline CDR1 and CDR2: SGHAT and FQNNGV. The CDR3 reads CASSLDPGPNQPQHF. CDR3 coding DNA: TGTGCCAGCAGCTTAGACCCTGGGCCTAATCAGCCCCAGCATTTT.

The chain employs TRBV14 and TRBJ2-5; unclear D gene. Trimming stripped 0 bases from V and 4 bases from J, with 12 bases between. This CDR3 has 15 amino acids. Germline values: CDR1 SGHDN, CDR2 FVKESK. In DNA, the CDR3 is TGTGCCAGCAGCCAAGAGCTGGGCCTTGGAGAGACCCAGTACTTC. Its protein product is CASSQELGLGETQYF.

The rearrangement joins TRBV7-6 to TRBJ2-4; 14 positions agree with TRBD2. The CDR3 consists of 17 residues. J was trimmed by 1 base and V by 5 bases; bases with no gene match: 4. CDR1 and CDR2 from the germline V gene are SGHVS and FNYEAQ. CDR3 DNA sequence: TGTGCCAGCAGCCCGGGACTAGCGGGGGCTGCCAAAAACATTCAGTACTTC. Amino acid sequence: CASSPGLAGAAKNIQYF. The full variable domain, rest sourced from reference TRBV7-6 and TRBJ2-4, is GAGVSQSPRYKVTKRGQDVALRCDPISGHVSLYWYRQALGQGPEFLTYFNYEAQQDKSGLPNDRFSAERPEGSISTLTIQRTEQRDSAMYRCASSPGLAGAAKNIQYFGAGTRLSVL.

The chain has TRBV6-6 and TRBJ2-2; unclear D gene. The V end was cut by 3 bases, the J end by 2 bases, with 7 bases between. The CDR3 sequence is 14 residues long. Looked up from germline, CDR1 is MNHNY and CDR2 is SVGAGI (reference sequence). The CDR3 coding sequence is TGTGCCAGCAGTTATCTCAGAAACACCGGGGAGCTGTTTTTT. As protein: CASSYLRNTGELFF.

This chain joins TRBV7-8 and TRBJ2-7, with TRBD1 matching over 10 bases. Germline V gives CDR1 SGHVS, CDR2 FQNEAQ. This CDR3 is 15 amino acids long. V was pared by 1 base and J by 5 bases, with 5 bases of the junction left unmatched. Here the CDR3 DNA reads TGTGCCAGCAGCTTAGAGACAGGGGGCTACAACGAGCAGTACTTC. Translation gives CASSLETGGYNEQYF.

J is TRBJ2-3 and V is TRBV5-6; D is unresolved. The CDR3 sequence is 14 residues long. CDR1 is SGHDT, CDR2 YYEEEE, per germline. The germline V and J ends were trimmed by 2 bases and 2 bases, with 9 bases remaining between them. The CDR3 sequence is CASSFGQITDTQYF. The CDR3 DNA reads TGTGCCAGCAGCTTTGGCCAGATCACAGATACGCAGTATTTT.

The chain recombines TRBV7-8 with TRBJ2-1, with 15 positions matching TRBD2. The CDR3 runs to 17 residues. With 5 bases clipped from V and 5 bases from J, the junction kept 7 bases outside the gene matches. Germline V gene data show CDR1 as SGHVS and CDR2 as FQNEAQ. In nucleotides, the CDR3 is TGTGCCAGCAGCATAACCGGGACTAGCGGGGGGCACAATGAGCAGTTCTTC. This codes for CASSITGTSGGHNEQFF. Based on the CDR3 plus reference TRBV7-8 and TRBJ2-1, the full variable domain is GAGVSQSPRYKVAKRGQDVALRCDPISGHVSLFWYQQALGQGPEFLTYFQNEAQLDKSGLPSDRFFAERPEGSVSTLKIQRTQQEDSAVYLCASSITGTSGGHNEQFFGPGTRLTVL.

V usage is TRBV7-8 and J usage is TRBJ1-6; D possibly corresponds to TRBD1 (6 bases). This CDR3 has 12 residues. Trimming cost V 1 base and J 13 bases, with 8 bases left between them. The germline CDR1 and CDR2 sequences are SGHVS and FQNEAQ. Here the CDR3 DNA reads TGTGCCAGCAGCTTAGGCAGGGGCCCCCTCCACTTT. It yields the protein CASSLGRGPLHF.

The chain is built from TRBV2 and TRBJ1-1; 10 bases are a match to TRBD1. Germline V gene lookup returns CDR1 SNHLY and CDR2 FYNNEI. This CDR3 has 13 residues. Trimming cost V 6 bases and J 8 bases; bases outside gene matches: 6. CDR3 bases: TGTGCCAGCAGGCGACAGGGGGCGATAGAAGCTTTCTTT. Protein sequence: CASRRQGAIEAFF.

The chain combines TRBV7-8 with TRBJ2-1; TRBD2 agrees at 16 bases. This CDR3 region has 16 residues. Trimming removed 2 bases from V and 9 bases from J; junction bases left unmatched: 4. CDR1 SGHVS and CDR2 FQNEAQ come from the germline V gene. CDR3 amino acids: CASSLYGTSGGAEQFF. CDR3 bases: TGTGCCAGCAGCTTATACGGGACTAGCGGGGGGGCTGAGCAGTTCTTC.

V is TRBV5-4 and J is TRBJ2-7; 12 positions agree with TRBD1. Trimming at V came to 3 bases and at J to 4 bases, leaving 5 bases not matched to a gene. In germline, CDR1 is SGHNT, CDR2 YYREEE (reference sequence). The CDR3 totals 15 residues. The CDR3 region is CASSSRDRGQYEQYF. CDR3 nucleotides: TGTGCCAGCAGCTCGCGGGACAGGGGGCAATACGAGCAGTACTTC. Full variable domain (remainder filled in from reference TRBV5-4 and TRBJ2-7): ETGVTQSPTHLIKTRGQQVTLRCSSQSGHNTVSWYQQALGQGPQFIFQYYREEENGRGNFPPRFSGLQFPNYSSELNVNALELDDSALYLCASSSRDRGQYEQYFGPGTRLTVT.

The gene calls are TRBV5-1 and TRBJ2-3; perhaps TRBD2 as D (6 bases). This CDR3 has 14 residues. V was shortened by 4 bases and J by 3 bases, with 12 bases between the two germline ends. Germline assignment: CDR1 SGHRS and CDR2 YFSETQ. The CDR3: CASSGGSPTDTQYF. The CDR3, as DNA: TGCGCCAGCAGCGGAGGGTCTCCGACAGATACGCAGTATTTT. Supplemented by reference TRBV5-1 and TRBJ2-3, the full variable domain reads KAGVTQTPRYLIKTRGQQVTLSCSPISGHRSVSWYQQTPGQGLQFLFEYFSETQRNKGNFPGRFSGRQFSNSRSEMNVSTLELGDSALYLCASSGGSPTDTQYFGPGTRLTVL.

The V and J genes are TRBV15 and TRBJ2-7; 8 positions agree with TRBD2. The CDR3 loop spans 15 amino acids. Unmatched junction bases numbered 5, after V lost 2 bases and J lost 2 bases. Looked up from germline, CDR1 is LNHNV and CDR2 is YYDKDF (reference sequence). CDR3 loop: CATSRHSGVTYEQYF. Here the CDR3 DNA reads TGTGCCACCAGCAGACATAGCGGGGTTACCTACGAGCAGTACTTC.

CDR3 DNA sequence: TGCAGCGTTGCGACGAGGGCGGGAGATACGCAGTATTTT. Its protein is CSVATRAGDTQYF. V gene TRBV29-1 combines with J gene TRBJ2-3; maybe TRBD2 (5 bases). Trimming removed 4 bases from V and 5 bases from J, with 13 bases in between. Germline CDR1 SQVTM, CDR2 ANQGSEA. CDR3 size: 13 residues.

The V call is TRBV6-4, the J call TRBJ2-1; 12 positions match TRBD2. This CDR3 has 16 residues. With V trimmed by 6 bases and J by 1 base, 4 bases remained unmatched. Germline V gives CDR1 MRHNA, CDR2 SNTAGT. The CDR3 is CASSPTSGGSYNEQFF. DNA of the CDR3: TGTGCCAGCAGCCCGACTAGCGGGGGATCCTACAATGAGCAGTTCTTC.

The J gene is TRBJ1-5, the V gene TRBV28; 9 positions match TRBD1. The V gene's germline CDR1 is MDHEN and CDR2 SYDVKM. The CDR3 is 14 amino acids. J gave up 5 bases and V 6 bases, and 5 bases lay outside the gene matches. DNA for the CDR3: TGTGCCAGCAGGGGGACAGGGACTTATCAGCCCCAGCATTTT. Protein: CASRGTGTYQPQHF. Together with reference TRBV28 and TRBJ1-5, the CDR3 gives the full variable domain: DVKVTQSSRYLVKRTGEKVFLECVQDMDHENMFWYRQDPGLGLRLIYFSYDVKMKEKGDIPEGYSVSREKKERFSLILESASTNQTSMYLCASRGTGTYQPQHFGDGTRLSIL.

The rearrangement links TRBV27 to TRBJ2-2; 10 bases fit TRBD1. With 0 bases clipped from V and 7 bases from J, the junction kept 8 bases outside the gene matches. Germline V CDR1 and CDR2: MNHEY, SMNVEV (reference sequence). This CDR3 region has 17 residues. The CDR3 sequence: CASSLSGQGSESGELFF. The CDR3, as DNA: TGTGCCAGCAGTTTATCGGGACAGGGGAGTGAGAGCGGGGAGCTGTTTTTT.

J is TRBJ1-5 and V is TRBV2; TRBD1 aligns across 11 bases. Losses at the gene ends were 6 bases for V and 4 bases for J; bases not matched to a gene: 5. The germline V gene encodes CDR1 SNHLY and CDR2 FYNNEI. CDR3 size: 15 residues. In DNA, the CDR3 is TGTGCCAGCAGCAGGACAGGGGGCGGGAATCAGCCCCAGCATTTT. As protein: CASSRTGGGNQPQHF.